The 9 T cell receptor beta chains presented below share a single source sample, sequenced in a study of T cells after yellow fever vaccination. TCRdb itself ran the 5' RACE reads through MiXCR, one entry per CDR3 protein. The table includes roughly 240,000 distinct CDR3 sequences, less than 7.5% detected once. Sample: CD4+ T cells sorted from PBMCs, taken on the day of the yellow fever booster vaccination. Source of these receptors: a man aged 25-45 years who received the YFV17D yellow fever vaccine.

V usage is TRBV7-2 and J usage is TRBJ2-1, with a weak D call TRBD2 (5 bases). The CDR3 has 16 amino acids. The germline CDR1 and CDR2 sequences are SGHTA and FQGNSA. Trimming removed 1 base at V and 7 bases at J, with 17 bases between. As DNA, the CDR3 is TGTGCCAGCAGCTTAGACGTCTTGAGGGCCCTAAATGAGCAGTTCTTC. It specifies CASSLDVLRALNEQFF.

The chain employs TRBV18 and TRBJ2-2; 8 nucleotides align to TRBD1. The ends lost 1 base at V and 4 bases at J; junction bases unmatched: 2. The CDR3 length is 15 residues. Germline CDR1 is KGHSH and CDR2 is LQKENI. CDR3 sequence: CASSPRDRGTGELFF. The DNA of the CDR3 is TGTGCCAGCTCACCACGCGACAGGGGCACCGGGGAGCTGTTTTTT.

This clonotype turned up a few times. The rearrangement joins TRBV5-6 to TRBJ2-7, with D perhaps TRBD1 or TRBD2 (5 bases each). Germline loops: CDR1 SGHDT, CDR2 YYEEEE. Deletions cut 3 bases from V and 7 bases from J, with 11 bases between. The CDR3 runs to 12 residues. The CDR3 DNA is TGTGCCAGCAGCTCAGATTGGGGGGAGCAGTACTTC. Translating it yields CASSSDWGEQYF.

This rearrangement joins TRBV20-1 to TRBJ2-3; D not resolved. The CDR3 length is 13 residues. Between the trimmed V and J ends, which lost 1 base and 6 bases, there was a span of 11 bases. The germline V gene encodes CDR1 DFQATT and CDR2 SNEGSKA (reference sequence). The CDR3 coding sequence is TGCAGTGCTAGAGGGTTAGAAGATGATACGCAGTATTTT. Residues: CSARGLEDDTQYF.

The sample holds a few counts of this clonotype. The chain employs TRBV15 and TRBJ2-3, with D perhaps matching TRBD1 (5 bases). The V gene lost 5 bases and the J gene lost 0 bases, with 18 bases spanning the gap. The CDR3 contains 17 residues. Germline V gives CDR1 LNHNV, CDR2 YYDKDF (reference sequence). CDR3 sequence reads: CATSATPVTASTDTQYF. CDR3 bases: TGTGCCACCAGCGCAACCCCGGTGACAGCTAGCACAGATACGCAGTATTTT.

The chain links TRBV20-1 to TRBJ2-7, with D possibly being TRBD1 or TRBD2 (5 bases each). Germline V gene lookup returns CDR1 DFQATT and CDR2 SNEGSKA (reference sequence). Trimming shortened V by 5 bases and J by 1 base, and 18 bases separated the two germline ends. CDR3 length: 15 amino acids. The CDR3 DNA sequence: TGCAGTGCTGAAAATGCCGGGACCTATTCCTACGAGCAGTACTTC. It encodes CSAENAGTYSYEQYF.

The V and J genes are TRBV11-1 and TRBJ2-7, with 8 bases matching TRBD2. Germline CDR1 and CDR2: SGHAT and FQDESV (reference sequence). J was trimmed by 5 bases and V by 5 bases; bases with no gene match: 8. There are 14 residues in the CDR3. Here the CDR3 reads CASSPTSGQNEQYF. The CDR3 DNA reads TGTGCCAGCAGCCCCACTAGCGGCCAAAACGAGCAGTACTTC.

This clonotype was seen only a few times. The rearrangement uses TRBV30 and TRBJ2-7; 10 bases are shared with TRBD2. Germline V gene data show CDR1 as GTSNPN and CDR2 as SVGIG (reference sequence). CDR3 size: 15 residues. After removal of 3 bases from V and 6 bases from J, the junction contained 11 bases not matched to a gene. For the CDR3, the DNA is TGTGCCTGGAGAGAAATACTAGCGGGAAACATCGAGCAGTACTTC. Translating it yields CAWREILAGNIEQYF.

This clonotype was detected a few times. This rearrangement joins TRBV7-3 to TRBJ2-5; D call uncertain. The CDR3 totals 13 residues. Germline assignment: CDR1 SGHTA and CDR2 FQGTGA. Trimming shortened V by 1 base and J by 5 bases, and 8 bases separated the two germline ends. The CDR3 here is CASSLMGEETQYF. The CDR3 nucleotides read TGTGCCAGCAGCTTAATGGGTGAGGAGACCCAGTACTTC.